The 14 T cell receptor beta chains below all came from one sample that was sequenced in a study of CD8 T cells in ankylosing spondylitis. TCRdb reanalysed the 5' RACE reads using MiXCR and keeps one entry per CDR3 protein. The top ten clones hold about 20% of a sample with hundreds of thousands of distinct CDR3 sequences, 10% to 13% of them seen once. The specimen sequenced was blood, either unsorted or a sorted T cell fraction (not recorded which). All receptors come from a male donor with ankylosing spondylitis or in good health (not recorded which).

This clonotype was counted between two and nine times. The chain uses TRBV7-9 and TRBJ2-4, with 8 bases that match TRBD2. Unmatched junction bases numbered 5, after V lost 4 bases and J lost 0 bases. Germline loops: CDR1 SEHNR, CDR2 FQNEAQ (reference sequence). This CDR3 is built from 16 residues. The CDR3 DNA reads as TGTGCCAGCAGCTCCGCGGGGGGCACAGCCAAAAACATTCAGTACTTC. Translation gives CASSSAGGTAKNIQYF.

This chain connects TRBV3-1 to TRBJ2-1; a weak D match, TRBD1 (6 bases). Germline assignment: CDR1 LGHDT and CDR2 YNNKEL (reference sequence). There are 15 residues in the CDR3. V dropped 3 bases and J dropped 4 bases, with 13 bases sitting between them. CDR3 protein: CASSHAFGQYNEQFF. In DNA, the CDR3 is TGTGCCAGCAGCCATGCCTTTGGACAGTACAATGAGCAGTTCTTC.

A word on this clonotype: Possible read error: a much larger clone is one base away. The gene calls are TRBV5-6 and TRBJ1-2; 12 bases match TRBD1. The CDR3 covers 18 residues. In germline, CDR1 is SGHDT, CDR2 YYEEEE. CDR3 region: CASSLEKGTGGFHYGDTF. The CDR3 DNA is TGTGCCAGCAGCTTGGAAAAGGGGACAGGGGGCTTTCACTATGGCGACACCTTC.

Ten or more counts support this clonotype. This chain joins TRBV3-1 and TRBJ1-2, with a weak D call TRBD1 (6 bases). Germline V gene lookup returns CDR1 LGHDT and CDR2 YNNKEL (reference sequence). The V and J ends lost 3 bases and 4 bases respectively, with 15 bases between them. The CDR3 runs 15 residues. CDR3: CASSHPSGQSYGYTF. CDR3 sequence (DNA): TGTGCCAGCAGCCACCCGAGTGGACAGAGCTATGGCTACACCTTC.

This clonotype was recorded many times. The rearrangement joins TRBV10-3 to TRBJ2-1; 7 nucleotides agree with TRBD1. The trim removed 6 bases at V and 8 bases at J, leaving 13 bases unmatched. The CDR3 spans 15 residues. Germline V gene data show CDR1 as ENHRY and CDR2 as SYGVKD. The CDR3 nucleotides read TGTGCCATCAGAGGCCGGGACAGCAAAGTGGATGAGCAGTTCTTC. Its protein product is CAIRGRDSKVDEQFF.

This clonotype showed up many times. The rearrangement uses TRBV11-1 and TRBJ2-1; 13 positions agree with TRBD2. Germline CDR1 reads SGHAT; CDR2 reads FQDESV (reference sequence). The CDR3 is 19 amino acids. V shed 2 bases and J 1 base; nucleotides not matched to a gene: 8. The CDR3 spells CASSLNPGLAGSSYNEQFF. The CDR3 DNA is TGTGCCAGCAGCTTAAACCCGGGACTAGCGGGGTCTTCCTACAATGAGCAGTTCTTC.

This clonotype was found many times. The chain uses TRBV7-2 and TRBJ2-5; 7 bases match TRBD2. The length of the CDR3 is 16 residues. Per the germline V gene, CDR1 is SGHTA and CDR2 is FQGNSA. V lost 5 bases to trimming and J lost 5 bases; unmatched junction nucleotides: 14. This CDR3 is CASSRESLAERETQYF. Written as DNA, the CDR3 is TGTGCCAGCAGCCGGGAGTCTCTAGCGGAAAGGGAGACCCAGTACTTC.

The rearrangement joins TRBV20-1 to TRBJ1-3; possible D gene TRBD1, 5 bases. This CDR3 contains 15 residues. Germline V CDR1 and CDR2: DFQATT, SNEGSKA (reference sequence). Trimming stripped 4 bases from V and 0 bases from J, with 13 bases between. CDR3 sequence reads: CSAISGTYSGNTIYF. The CDR3 DNA follows: TGCAGTGCTATATCCGGGACGTACTCTGGAAACACCATATATTTT.

This clonotype was recorded at least ten times. This chain uses TRBV12-3 or TRBV12-4 with TRBJ1-2; D might be TRBD1 (5 bases). V lost 2 bases and J 5 bases, leaving 15 bases between the germline ends. The CDR3 spans 15 residues. The CDR3 here is CASSLRPGTSYGYTF. The CDR3 nucleotides are TGTGCCAGCAGTTTAAGGCCAGGGACTTCGTATGGCTACACCTTC.

This clonotype was seen repeatedly, ten times or more. The chain has TRBV7-2 and TRBJ2-4; 7 nucleotides match TRBD2. CDR1 SGHTA and CDR2 FQGNSA come from the germline V gene. J was trimmed by 6 bases and V by 2 bases; bases with no gene match: 13. The CDR3 spans 17 residues. The CDR3 is CASSLLGEGGELNIQYF. DNA for the CDR3: TGTGCCAGCAGCTTATTAGGGGAGGGAGGAGAATTAAACATTCAGTACTTC.

This clonotype was counted ten times or more. This chain joins TRBV7-9 and TRBJ1-1; 7 bases map to TRBD1. The V segment lost 3 bases and the J segment 2 bases; nucleotides outside the gene matches: 6. Germline CDR1 is SEHNR and CDR2 is FQNEAQ (reference sequence). The CDR3 has 15 amino acids. CDR3 amino acids: CASSFTGDPNTEAFF. CDR3 in DNA: TGTGCCAGCAGCTTTACAGGGGACCCAAACACTGAAGCTTTCTTT.

In this sample, this clonotype turned up many times. V gene TRBV5-1 combines with J gene TRBJ2-5; 11 bases are a match to TRBD1. The CDR3 sequence is 15 residues long. From germline, CDR1 is SGHRS and CDR2 YFSETQ. V trimming: 3 bases; J trimming: 5 bases; junction bases outside the gene matches: 6. The CDR3, as DNA: TGCGCCAGCAGCTATGGGACAGGGGGTAAGGAGACCCAGTACTTC. It yields the protein CASSYGTGGKETQYF.

This clonotype was recorded many times. The J gene is TRBJ2-5, the V gene TRBV2; D call uncertain. The CDR3 has 15 residues. V shed 2 bases and J shed 5 bases, with 15 bases lying between them. Germline V gene lookup returns CDR1 SNHLY and CDR2 FYNNEI. CDR3 region: CASSENTVLGETQYF. In DNA form, the CDR3 reads TGTGCCAGCAGTGAAAATACAGTGTTGGGGGAGACCCAGTACTTC.

This clonotype was seen repeatedly, ten times or more. The chain recombines TRBV6-6 with TRBJ1-1, with D tentatively TRBD1 (5 bases). The CDR3 contains 13 residues. Germline CDR1 and CDR2: MNHNY and SVGAGI (reference sequence). V lost 6 bases, J lost 6 bases, and 14 bases lay in between. The CDR3 region is CASSSGGYAEAFF. The CDR3 DNA is TGTGCCAGCAGCTCCGGGGGGTACGCTGAAGCTTTCTTT.